This entry concerns a single T cell receptor (beta chain). Its matching antigen is unknown. The record originates from a study of T-cell memory formation after mild COVID-19. This CDR3 has 12 residues. Germline V gene data show CDR1 as LNHNV and CDR2 as YYDKDF (reference sequence). V lost 5 bases to trimming and J lost 9 bases, with 8 bases between them. UMIs and sample barcodes were carried by the TCR alpha and TCR beta cDNA libraries that 5'RACE produced using constant-segment primers. MiXCR, run by TCRdb on the 5' RACE reads, gives a single entry per CDR3 protein. In the table there are approximately 250,000 distinct CDR3 sequences, approximately 16% of which are singletons. The study's findings and limits: Detection of some responders pre-infection suggested pre-existing cross-reactive memory T cells participated. Contracting clones from day 15 to 85 had balanced CD4/CD8; later expanders favoured CD4+.

The sequence derives from a man aged 18 to 35 who had mild COVID-19 (a few samples of this study predate the infection). Cell type and time point are not known. The genes are TRBV15 and TRBJ1-6; no definite D call. The sample taken for sequencing was PBMCs or a T cell subset sorted from them (not recorded which). The CDR3 nucleotides are TGTGCCACCAGCGGAGCATTTTCACCCCTCCACTTT. Translation: CATSGAFSPLHF.